Listed below are T cell receptor beta chains from one sample, sequenced in a study of T cell repertoires in cytomegalovirus infection. TCRdb re-called the reads through MiXCR, storing one row per CDR3 protein. The sample yields about 76,000 distinct CDR3 sequences, about 3.8% seen once. The specimen sequenced was PBMCs. These receptors all stem from a human donor in good health (CMV status not recorded). Some clones in this sample may be carry-over from other donors' samples. CDR3s include the opening cysteine and the closing phenylalanine or tryptophan.

J gene: TRBJ1-1; V gene: TRBV7-2; CDR3 protein: CASSFGTAVEAFF
J gene: TRBJ1-6; V gene: TRBV7-2; CDR3 protein: CASSFQGANSPLHF
J gene: TRBJ2-1; V gene: TRBV7-9; CDR3 protein: CASRTPHSEQFF
J gene: TRBJ2-2; V gene: TRBV7-7; CDR3 protein: CASTDRGGELFF
J gene: TRBJ2-7; V gene: TRBV12-3/TRBV12-4; CDR3 protein: CASSPRDPGHPSYEQYF
J gene: TRBJ1-1; V gene: TRBV4-3; CDR3 protein: CASSQETNEVSRWPNTEAFF
J gene: TRBJ2-7; V gene: TRBV6-1; CDR3 protein: CASSNHRGEQYF
J gene: TRBJ2-2; V gene: TRBV11-3; CDR3 protein: CASSLDGTGELFF
J gene: TRBJ2-7; V gene: TRBV28; CDR3 protein: CASSVKIAGPYEQYF
J gene: TRBJ2-3; V gene: TRBV27; CDR3 protein: CASSLVQSTDTQYF
J gene: TRBJ2-7; V gene: TRBV4-3; CDR3 protein: CASSQDRDYEQYF
J gene: TRBJ2-1; V gene: TRBV7-3; CDR3 protein: CASSFDKQSNEQFF
J gene: TRBJ1-4; V gene: TRBV29-1; CDR3 protein: CSVRDLEAEKLFF
J gene: TRBJ1-1; V gene: TRBV12-3/TRBV12-4; CDR3 protein: CASRIRVQNTEAFF
J gene: TRBJ1-5; V gene: TRBV28; CDR3 protein: CASSSTRASNQPQHF
J gene: TRBJ1-4; V gene: TRBV12-3/TRBV12-4; CDR3 protein: CASSAGFATNEKLFF
J gene: TRBJ2-3; V gene: TRBV7-3; CDR3 protein: CASSAPPDGSTDTQYF
J gene: TRBJ2-7; V gene: TRBV7-9; CDR3 protein: CASSVDSHRYEQYF
J gene: TRBJ1-1; V gene: TRBV19; CDR3 protein: CASSKIVGVNTEAFF
J gene: TRBJ1-5; V gene: TRBV19; CDR3 protein: CASRTGQGGPQHF
J gene: TRBJ2-7; V gene: TRBV20-1; CDR3 protein: CSVESRGHEQYF
J gene: TRBJ1-4; V gene: TRBV4-2; CDR3 protein: CASSQSQGATNEKLFF
J gene: TRBJ1-1; V gene: TRBV27; CDR3 protein: CASSYLGSEAFF
J gene: TRBJ2-7; V gene: TRBV12-3/TRBV12-4; CDR3 protein: CASSLDTGVNYEQYF
J gene: TRBJ1-1; V gene: TRBV20-1; CDR3 protein: CSARDLFSGQGAIAEAFF
J gene: TRBJ1-1; V gene: TRBV6-2/TRBV6-3; CDR3 protein: CASSYSDNTEAFF
J gene: TRBJ2-3; V gene: TRBV9; CDR3 protein: CASSVVPGGGTDTQYF
J gene: TRBJ2-3; V gene: TRBV2; CDR3 protein: CATAWQGSLRDTQYF
J gene: TRBJ2-1; V gene: TRBV2; CDR3 protein: CASSPNSYNEQFF
J gene: TRBJ1-2; V gene: TRBV20-1; CDR3 protein: CSARIKPMKKDSPGLRGDTF
J gene: TRBJ2-1; V gene: TRBV4-1; CDR3 protein: CASSQQGGGISEQFF
J gene: TRBJ2-5; V gene: TRBV7-9; CDR3 protein: CASSLVAGQGETQYF
J gene: TRBJ1-2; V gene: TRBV6-2/TRBV6-3; CDR3 protein: CASGTNYGYTF
J gene: TRBJ1-1; V gene: TRBV5-4; CDR3 protein: CASSSRQGGGNTEAFF
J gene: TRBJ2-5; V gene: TRBV7-2; CDR3 protein: CASSLTVYQETQYF
J gene: TRBJ2-7; V gene: TRBV7-9; CDR3 protein: CASSNGNYEQYF
J gene: TRBJ1-1; V gene: TRBV7-3; CDR3 protein: CASSLKGGTEAFF
J gene: TRBJ1-4; V gene: TRBV20-1; CDR3 protein: CSAFNEKLFF
J gene: TRBJ1-2; V gene: TRBV7-2; CDR3 protein: CASSLERGQRGYTF
J gene: TRBJ2-5; V gene: TRBV7-6; CDR3 protein: CASSLMGQETQYF
J gene: TRBJ2-7; V gene: TRBV7-6; CDR3 protein: CASSFAQRQGMVF
J gene: TRBJ2-3; V gene: TRBV12-3/TRBV12-4; CDR3 protein: CASSLDPGLVWDTQYF
J gene: TRBJ1-2; V gene: TRBV6-6; CDR3 protein: CASSYSGHSINYGYTF
J gene: TRBJ1-5; V gene: TRBV28; CDR3 protein: CASSLRGIGFLLSNQPQHF
J gene: TRBJ1-1; V gene: TRBV14; CDR3 protein: CASSLHLNTEAFF
J gene: TRBJ1-1; V gene: TRBV7-3; CDR3 protein: CASSSHLNTEAFF
J gene: TRBJ1-2; V gene: TRBV28; CDR3 protein: CASSFTQDRYGYTF
J gene: TRBJ1-5; V gene: TRBV7-9; CDR3 protein: CASSQAGSNQPQHF
J gene: TRBJ1-5; V gene: TRBV28; CDR3 protein: CASRTTGGNQPQHF
J gene: TRBJ1-2; V gene: TRBV7-2; CDR3 protein: CASSLSANYGYTF